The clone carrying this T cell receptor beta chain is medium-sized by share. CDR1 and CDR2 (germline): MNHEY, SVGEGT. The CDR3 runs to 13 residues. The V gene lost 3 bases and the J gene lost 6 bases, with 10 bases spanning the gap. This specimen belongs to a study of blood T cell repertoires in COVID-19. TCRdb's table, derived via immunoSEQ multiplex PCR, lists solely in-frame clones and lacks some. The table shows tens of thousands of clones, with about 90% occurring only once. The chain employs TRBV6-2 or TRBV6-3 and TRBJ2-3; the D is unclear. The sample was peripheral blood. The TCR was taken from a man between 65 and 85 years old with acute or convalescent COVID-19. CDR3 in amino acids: CASSYPFLDTQYF. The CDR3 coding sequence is TGTGCCAGCAGTTATCCGTTTTTGGATACGCAGTATTTT.